Shown below are 27 T cell receptor beta chains from a single sample sequenced in a study of shared clonotypes between healthy human individuals. The repertoire was sequenced with immunoSEQ multiplex PCR; TCRdb's copy has only in-frame clones and lacks some. The sample holds roughly 490,000 clones, approximately 79% seen once. The sequencing input was PBMCs. Receptor source: a woman aged 40 to 50 in good health. Some clones in this sample may be carry-over from other donors' samples.

V is TRBV27 and J is TRBJ2-7; D unresolved. CDR1 MNHEY and CDR2 SMNVEV come from the germline V gene (reference sequence). The CDR3 has 13 residues. The ends were cut back, 3 bases at V and 2 bases at J, with 8 bases in the middle. The DNA for the CDR3 is TGTGCCAGCAGTTTGGGTGTAGCCTACGAGCAGTACTTC. Its protein is CASSLGVAYEQYF.

The chain recombines TRBV5-6 with TRBJ1-6, with D unresolved. The CDR3 has 14 amino acids. V dropped 0 bases and J dropped 6 bases, with 7 bases sitting between them. The germline V gene encodes CDR1 SGHDT and CDR2 YYEEEE. The CDR3 loop reads CASSLGRINSPLHF. As DNA, the CDR3 is TGTGCCAGCAGCTTGGGCAGAATTAATTCACCCCTCCACTTT.

The rearrangement joins TRBV28 to TRBJ2-5; maybe TRBD1 (5 bases). The J call may be faulty, since TRBJ2-7 better matches the DNA end. The CDR3 has 13 residues. Germline-derived CDR1 and CDR2 are MDHEN and SYDVKM. The CDR3 DNA sequence: TGTGCCAGCAGAGACAGTTTCTCCTACGAGCAGTACTTC. This sequence encodes CASRDSFSYEQYF.

The chain employs TRBV5-4 and TRBJ2-1; 7 nucleotides match TRBD2. Trimming at V came to 5 bases and at J to 6 bases, leaving 11 bases not matched to a gene. Per germline, CDR1 SGHNT and CDR2 YYREEE (reference sequence). The CDR3 covers 15 residues. This CDR3 is CASRAPGLAANEQFF. CDR3 coding DNA: TGTGCCAGCAGGGCTCCGGGGCTAGCGGCCAATGAGCAGTTCTTC.

The chain recombines TRBV7-2 with TRBJ2-1, with D hard to call. The CDR3 length is 12 residues. Germline-derived CDR1 and CDR2 are SGHTA and FQGNSA. Trimming took 5 bases from V and 9 from J, leaving 11 bases between them. CDR3 residues: CASSPDFSEQFF. In nucleotides, the CDR3 is TGTGCCAGCAGCCCCGACTTCAGTGAGCAGTTCTTC.

The V gene is TRBV5-8, the J gene TRBJ2-3; TRBD1 aligns across 8 bases. There are 14 residues in the CDR3. Germline loops: CDR1 SGHTS, CDR2 YDEGEE. The ends lost 8 bases at V and 1 base at J; junction bases unmatched: 6. The DNA of the CDR3 is TGTGCCAGAGCTCCGGGACAGGGCACAGATACGCAGTATTTT. The encoded protein is CARAPGQGTDTQYF.

This chain uses TRBV6-6 with TRBJ2-5; 9 bases are shared with TRBD1. V shed 5 bases, J shed 5 bases, and the junction held 9 bases outside the gene matches. The CDR3 has 15 amino acids. CDR1 and CDR2 (germline): MNHNY, SVGAGI (reference sequence). CDR3: CASSRPGQGLETQYF. In nucleotides, the CDR3 is TGTGCCAGCAGTCGACCGGGACAGGGACTGGAGACCCAGTACTTC.

This clone was seen a few times. This chain connects TRBV7-9 to TRBJ2-5; D unresolved. Between the trimmed V and J ends, which lost 5 bases and 3 bases, there was a span of 4 bases. Germline CDR1 and CDR2: SEHNR and FQNEAQ (reference sequence). This CDR3 has 11 amino acids. The CDR3 region is CASSLKETQYF. The CDR3 bases are TGTGCCAGCAGCCTAAAAGAGACCCAGTACTTC.

This chain uses TRBV14 with TRBJ2-7; D gene ambiguous. This CDR3 is 13 amino acids long. Germline CDR1 reads SGHDN; CDR2 reads FVKESK. Trimming pared 2 bases from V and 2 bases from J, leaving 7 bases between. The CDR3 here is CASSQLGPYEQYF. CDR3 in DNA: TGTGCCAGCAGCCAACTAGGCCCCTACGAGCAGTACTTC.

The chain links TRBV6-1 to TRBJ2-7; 7 bases match TRBD1. The germline V gene has CDR1 MNHNS and CDR2 SASEGT. There are 15 residues in the CDR3. V was clipped by 4 bases and J by 3 bases; unmatched bases: 9. Written as DNA, the CDR3 is TGTGCCAGCAGTGTACAAACGGGACAGAACTACGAGCAGTACTTC. The encoded protein is CASSVQTGQNYEQYF.

This chain connects TRBV10-3 to TRBJ2-7, with a tentative D call TRBD2 (5 bases). The CDR3 has 16 amino acids. CDR1 and CDR2 from the germline V gene are ENHRY and SYGVKD. V lost 0 bases and J 3 bases, leaving 15 bases between the germline ends. The CDR3 bases are TGTGCCATCAGTGAGTCTGTCGCTAGCTCCAACTACGAGCAGTACTTC. Its protein product is CAISESVASSNYEQYF.

Turning to this clone: The identical CDR3 is also encoded by other nucleotide sequences in the sample. The chain recombines TRBV11-2 with TRBJ2-5, with a weak D call TRBD1 (5 bases). The V and J ends lost 3 bases and 4 bases respectively, with 6 bases between them. Germline V lookup: CDR1 SGHAT, CDR2 FQNNGV. The CDR3 is 12 amino acids. CDR3 residues: CASSLGRETQYF. The CDR3 DNA reads as TGTGCCAGCAGCTTGGGGCGAGAGACCCAGTACTTC.

This chain joins TRBV7-2 and TRBJ1-3, with D tentatively TRBD1 (5 bases). This CDR3 is 15 amino acids long. Germline values: CDR1 SGHTA, CDR2 FQGNSA. V lost 1 base and J 4 bases, leaving 11 bases between the germline ends. The CDR3 sequence is CASSLEAGSGNTIYF. DNA of the CDR3: TGTGCCAGCAGCTTAGAGGCAGGGTCAGGAAACACCATATATTTT.

This clone was detected only a few times. The chain joins TRBV29-1 to TRBJ1-1; 7 bases match TRBD1. Per the germline V gene, CDR1 is SQVTM and CDR2 is ANQGSEA. Unmatched junction bases numbered 12, after V lost 5 bases and J lost 3 bases. This CDR3 region has 15 residues. CDR3 nucleotides: TGCAGCGTTAGGGGGAGACAGGGTATCGACACTGAAGCTTTCTTT. Translation: CSVRGRQGIDTEAFF.

The chain carries TRBV28 and TRBJ1-5; D call uncertain. From germline, CDR1 is MDHEN and CDR2 SYDVKM. The CDR3 has 13 residues. V lost 4 bases and J lost 5, with 9 bases in between. CDR3 sequence: CASSSSVYQPQHF. DNA of the CDR3: TGTGCCAGCAGTTCCAGCGTGTATCAGCCCCAGCATTTT.

The CDR3 bases are TGTGCCAGCAGCTTGGGCAGTCTATCCTACGAGCAGTACTTC. It encodes CASSLGSLSYEQYF. The chain couples TRBV5-5 to TRBJ2-7, with D hard to call. The V gene's germline CDR1 is SGHKS and CDR2 YYEKEE (reference sequence). The V gene lost 0 bases and the J gene lost 1 base, with 8 bases spanning the gap. CDR3 size: 14 residues.

Note on this clone: Additional DNA sequences in this sample encode the identical CDR3. Here the CDR3 DNA reads TGTGCCAGCAGTTTACTCGGCTATGGCTACACCTTC. Translating it yields CASSLLGYGYTF. The rearrangement uses TRBV28 and TRBJ1-2; no clear D gene. This CDR3 comprises 12 residues. V gave up 2 bases and J gave up 4 bases, with 5 bases separating them. The V gene's germline CDR1 is MDHEN and CDR2 SYDVKM.

The chain has TRBV5-1 and TRBJ1-2; no firm D call. The V end was cut by 0 bases, the J end by 4 bases, with 10 bases between. From germline, CDR1 is SGHRS and CDR2 YFSETQ. This CDR3 comprises 14 residues. CDR3 DNA: TGCGCCAGCAGCTTGGACCCGGGGAGCTATGGCTACACCTTC. Protein sequence: CASSLDPGSYGYTF.

About this clone itself: The sample holds other DNA sequences that translate to the same CDR3. This rearrangement joins TRBV7-6 to TRBJ2-1, with D possibly being TRBD2 (7 bases). V lost 1 base and J 7 bases, leaving 11 bases between the germline ends. CDR3 length: 14 residues. Germline values: CDR1 SGHVS, CDR2 FNYEAQ. The DNA for the CDR3 is TGTGCCAGCAGCTTAGGGGGGGGCGGGAATGAGCAGTTCTTC. The encoded protein is CASSLGGGGNEQFF.

The rearrangement links TRBV28 to TRBJ2-7, with D maybe TRBD2 (6 bases). The CDR3 is 15 amino acids. CDR1 is MDHEN, CDR2 SYDVKM, per germline. V lost 2 bases and J 1 base, leaving 12 bases between the germline ends. The CDR3 nucleotides read TGTGCCAGCAGTTTAGGGACTGACCAATCCTACGAGCAGTACTTC. Residues: CASSLGTDQSYEQYF.

V usage is TRBV28 and J usage is TRBJ2-7; 9 nucleotides agree with TRBD1. The J segment lost 2 bases and the V segment lost 5 bases, leaving 4 bases of the junction unmatched. This CDR3 comprises 14 residues. Germline V gene data show CDR1 as MDHEN and CDR2 as SYDVKM. The CDR3 nucleotides are TGTGCCAGCAGTGGACAGGGGAGAACCTACGAGCAGTACTTC. This translates into CASSGQGRTYEQYF. Variable domain in full (rest from reference TRBV28 and TRBJ2-7): DVKVTQSSRYLVKRTGEKVFLECVQDMDHENMFWYRQDPGLGLRLIYFSYDVKMKEKGDIPEGYSVSREKKERFSLILESASTNQTSMYLCASSGQGRTYEQYFGPGTRLTVT.

The chain has TRBV5-4 and TRBJ2-2, with D perhaps matching TRBD1 (6 bases). Germline V gives CDR1 SGHNT, CDR2 YYREEE (reference sequence). This CDR3 has 16 amino acids. V was shortened by 3 bases and J by 0 bases, with 12 bases between the two germline ends. Here the CDR3 DNA reads TGTGCCAGCAGCTCAGGGGTGGGTGCGAACACCGGGGAGCTGTTTTTT. Translated, it gives CASSSGVGANTGELFF.

The V call is TRBV9, the J call TRBJ1-4; D perhaps matches TRBD1 (6 bases). This CDR3 has 15 amino acids. Germline V lookup: CDR1 SGDLS, CDR2 YYNGEE. V was shortened by 1 base and J by 2 bases, with 9 bases between the two germline ends. This chain's CDR3 is CASSVTDSTNEKLFF. CDR3 bases: TGTGCCAGCAGCGTAACGGACAGCACTAATGAAAAACTGTTTTTT.

In its sample, this clone was seen many times. The sample has other DNA sequences that encode this CDR3 too. The chain carries TRBV6-4 and TRBJ2-3, with D perhaps assigned TRBD1 or TRBD2 (5 bases each). In germline, CDR1 is MRHNA, CDR2 SNTAGT. V shed 6 bases and J shed 0 bases, with 7 bases lying between them. The CDR3 runs to 13 residues. The CDR3 is CASSGASTDTQYF. The DNA of the CDR3 is TGTGCCAGCAGCGGGGCTAGCACAGATACGCAGTATTTT.

This chain uses TRBV5-6 with TRBJ1-1; D might be TRBD1 (5 bases). The CDR3 totals 13 residues. Trimming shortened V by 3 bases and J by 11 bases, and 17 bases separated the two germline ends. CDR1 is SGHDT and CDR2 is YYEEEE in the germline V gene. The CDR3 protein is CASSWGGARPAFF. The DNA of the CDR3 is TGTGCCAGCAGCTGGGGAGGGGCCCGCCCGGCTTTCTTT.

The chain joins TRBV11-2 to TRBJ2-5; 9 nucleotides line up with TRBD2. The J call may be faulty, since TRBJ2-7 better matches the DNA end. The CDR3 is made up of 13 amino acids. The germline CDR1 and CDR2 sequences are SGHAT and FQNNGV. CDR3 bases: TGTGCCAGCGGCGGGAGGGCCATCAGCGAGCAGTACTTC. As protein: CASGGRAISEQYF.

This chain uses TRBV9 with TRBJ2-1, with a possible D match to TRBD1 (6 bases). Trimming shortened V by 0 bases and J by 10 bases, and 14 bases separated the two germline ends. Germline V gene data show CDR1 as SGDLS and CDR2 as YYNGEE. This CDR3 has 14 amino acids. Here the CDR3 reads CASSVGTASGEQFF. The CDR3 DNA follows: TGTGCCAGCAGCGTAGGGACAGCCTCGGGCGAGCAGTTCTTC. The full variable domain, its missing parts supplied by reference TRBV9 and TRBJ2-1, is DSGVTQTPKHLITATGQRVTLRCSPRSGDLSVYWYQQSLDQGLQFLIQYYNGEERAKGNILERFSAQQFPDLHSELNLSSLELGDSALYFCASSVGTASGEQFFGPGTRLTVL.